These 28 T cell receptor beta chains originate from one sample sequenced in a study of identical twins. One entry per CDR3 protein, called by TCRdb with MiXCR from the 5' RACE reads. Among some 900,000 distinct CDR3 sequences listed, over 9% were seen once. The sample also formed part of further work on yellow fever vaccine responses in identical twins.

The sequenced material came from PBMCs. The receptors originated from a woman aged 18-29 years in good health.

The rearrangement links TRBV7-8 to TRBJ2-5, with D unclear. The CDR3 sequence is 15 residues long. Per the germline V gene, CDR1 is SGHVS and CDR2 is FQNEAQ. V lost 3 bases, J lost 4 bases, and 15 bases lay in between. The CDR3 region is CASSLGSGQRETQYF. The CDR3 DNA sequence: TGTGCCAGCAGCTTGGGTAGTGGGCAACGAGAGACCCAGTACTTC. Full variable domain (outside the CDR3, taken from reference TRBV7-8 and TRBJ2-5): GAGVSQSPRYKVAKRGQDVALRCDPISGHVSLFWYQQALGQGPEFLTYFQNEAQLDKSGLPSDRFFAERPEGSVSTLKIQRTQQEDSAVYLCASSLGSGQRETQYFGPGTRLLVL.

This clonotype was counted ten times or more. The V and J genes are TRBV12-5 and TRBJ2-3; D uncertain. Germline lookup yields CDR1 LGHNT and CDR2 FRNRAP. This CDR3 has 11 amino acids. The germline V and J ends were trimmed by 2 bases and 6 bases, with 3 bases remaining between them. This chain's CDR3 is CASGLSDTQYF. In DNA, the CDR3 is TGTGCTAGTGGTTTGTCGGATACGCAGTATTTT.

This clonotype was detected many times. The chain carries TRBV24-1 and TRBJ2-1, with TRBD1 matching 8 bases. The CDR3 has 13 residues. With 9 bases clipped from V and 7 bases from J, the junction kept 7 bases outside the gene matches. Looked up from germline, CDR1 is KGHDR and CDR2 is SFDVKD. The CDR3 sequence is CATQQGVWNEQFF. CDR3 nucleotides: TGTGCCACCCAACAGGGGGTGTGGAATGAGCAGTTCTTC.

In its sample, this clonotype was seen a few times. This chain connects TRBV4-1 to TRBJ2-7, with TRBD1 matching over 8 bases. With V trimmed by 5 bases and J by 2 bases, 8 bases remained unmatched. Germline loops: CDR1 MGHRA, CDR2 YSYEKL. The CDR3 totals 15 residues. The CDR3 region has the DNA TGCGCCAGCAGCTTCGGGACAGGAGTCACCTACGAGCAGTACTTC. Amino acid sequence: CASSFGTGVTYEQYF.

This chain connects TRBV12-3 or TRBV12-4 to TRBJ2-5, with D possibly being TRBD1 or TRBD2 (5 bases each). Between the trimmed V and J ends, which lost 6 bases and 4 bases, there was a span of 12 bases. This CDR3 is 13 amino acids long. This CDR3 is CASSRDVLETQYF. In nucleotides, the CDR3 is TGTGCCAGCAGCCGGGACGTGTTAGAGACCCAGTACTTC.

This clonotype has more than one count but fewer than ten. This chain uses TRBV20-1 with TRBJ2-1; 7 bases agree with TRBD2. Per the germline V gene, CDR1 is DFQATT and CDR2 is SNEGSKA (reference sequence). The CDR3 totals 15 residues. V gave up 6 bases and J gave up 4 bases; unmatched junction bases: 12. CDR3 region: CSARTGTTLYNEQFF. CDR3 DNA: TGCAGTGCCAGAACCGGGACTACCCTTTACAATGAGCAGTTCTTC.

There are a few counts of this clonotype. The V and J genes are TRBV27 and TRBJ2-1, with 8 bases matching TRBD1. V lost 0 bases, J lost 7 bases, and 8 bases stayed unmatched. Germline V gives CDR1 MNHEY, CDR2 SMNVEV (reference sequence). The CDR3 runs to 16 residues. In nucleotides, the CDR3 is TGTGCCAGCAGTTTATCAGGACAGGGAGCGAGGAATGAGCAGTTCTTC. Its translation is CASSLSGQGARNEQFF.

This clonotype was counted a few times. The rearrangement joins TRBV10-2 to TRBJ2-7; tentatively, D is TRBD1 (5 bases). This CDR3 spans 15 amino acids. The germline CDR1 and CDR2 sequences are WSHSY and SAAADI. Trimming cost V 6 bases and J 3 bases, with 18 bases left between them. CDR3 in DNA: TGCGCCAGCAGCCCGATGGAGCAGGGTGTCTACGAGCAGTACGTC. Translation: CASSPMEQGVYEQYV.

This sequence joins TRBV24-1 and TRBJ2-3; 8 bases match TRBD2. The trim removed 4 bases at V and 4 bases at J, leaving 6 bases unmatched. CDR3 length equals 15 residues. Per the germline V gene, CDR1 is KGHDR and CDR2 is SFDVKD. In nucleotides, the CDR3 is TGTGCCACCAGTGACTCGGGGGGGGACGCAGATACGCAGTATTTT. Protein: CATSDSGGDADTQYF.

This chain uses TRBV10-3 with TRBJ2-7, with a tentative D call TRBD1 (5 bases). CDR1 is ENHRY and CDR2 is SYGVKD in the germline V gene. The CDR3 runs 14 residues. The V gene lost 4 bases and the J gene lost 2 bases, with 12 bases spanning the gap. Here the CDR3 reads CAISAGQGAYEQYF. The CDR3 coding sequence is TGTGCCATCAGTGCTGGGCAGGGTGCCTACGAGCAGTACTTC.

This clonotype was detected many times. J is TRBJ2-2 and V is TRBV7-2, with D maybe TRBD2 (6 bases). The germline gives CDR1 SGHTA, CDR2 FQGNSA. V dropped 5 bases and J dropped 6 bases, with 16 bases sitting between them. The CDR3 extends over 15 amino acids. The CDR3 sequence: CASSQSLALSGELFF. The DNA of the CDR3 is TGTGCCAGCAGCCAAAGTCTAGCGCTTTCCGGGGAGCTGTTTTTT.

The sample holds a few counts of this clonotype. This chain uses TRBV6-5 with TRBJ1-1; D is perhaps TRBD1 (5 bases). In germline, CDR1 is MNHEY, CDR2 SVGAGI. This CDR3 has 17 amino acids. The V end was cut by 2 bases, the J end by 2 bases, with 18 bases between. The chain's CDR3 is CASSYHSAGRGNTEAFF. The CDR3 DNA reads TGTGCCAGCAGTTACCACTCAGCGGGGAGGGGCAACACTGAAGCTTTCTTT.

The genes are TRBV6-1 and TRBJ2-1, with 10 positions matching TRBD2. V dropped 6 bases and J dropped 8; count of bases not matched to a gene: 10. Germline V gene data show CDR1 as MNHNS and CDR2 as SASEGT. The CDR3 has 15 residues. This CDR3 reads CASRGSGGPDDEQFF. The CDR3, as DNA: TGTGCCAGCAGGGGTAGCGGGGGGCCCGATGATGAGCAGTTCTTC.

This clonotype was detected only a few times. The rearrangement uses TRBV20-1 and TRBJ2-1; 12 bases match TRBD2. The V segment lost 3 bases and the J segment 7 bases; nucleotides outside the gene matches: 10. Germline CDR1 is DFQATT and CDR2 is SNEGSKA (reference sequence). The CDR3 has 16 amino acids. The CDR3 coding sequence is TGCAGTGCTAGTCGGGCTAGCGGGGGGGCCTGGAATGAGCAGTTCTTC. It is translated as CSASRASGGAWNEQFF.

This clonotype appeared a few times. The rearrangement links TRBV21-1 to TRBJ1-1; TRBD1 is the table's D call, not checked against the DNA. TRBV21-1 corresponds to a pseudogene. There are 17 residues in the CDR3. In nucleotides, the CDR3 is TGTGCCAGCAGCAAAAGGTTGGGGGTTCAAGGGAACACTGAAGCTTTCTTT. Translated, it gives CASSKRLGVQGNTEAFF.

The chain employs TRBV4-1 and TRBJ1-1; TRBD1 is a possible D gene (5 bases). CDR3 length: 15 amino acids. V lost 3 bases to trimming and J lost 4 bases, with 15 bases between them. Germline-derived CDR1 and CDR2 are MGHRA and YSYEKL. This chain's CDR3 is CASSHRTGYGTEAFF. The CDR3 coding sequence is TGCGCCAGCAGCCATCGAACAGGTTATGGCACTGAAGCTTTCTTT.

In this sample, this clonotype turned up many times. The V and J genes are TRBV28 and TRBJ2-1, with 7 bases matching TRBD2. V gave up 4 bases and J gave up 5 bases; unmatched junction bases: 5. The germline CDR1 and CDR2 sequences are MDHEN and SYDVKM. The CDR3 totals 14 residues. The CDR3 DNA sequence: TGTGCCAGCAGTTATCTAGCGGCCAACAATGAGCAGTTCTTC. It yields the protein CASSYLAANNEQFF.

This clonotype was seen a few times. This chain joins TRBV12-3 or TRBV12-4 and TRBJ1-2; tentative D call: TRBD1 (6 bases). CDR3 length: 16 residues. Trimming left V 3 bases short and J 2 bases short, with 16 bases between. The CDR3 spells CASSFERGTGNYGYTF. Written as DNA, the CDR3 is TGTGCCAGCAGTTTCGAGAGGGGGACGGGGAACTATGGCTACACCTTC.

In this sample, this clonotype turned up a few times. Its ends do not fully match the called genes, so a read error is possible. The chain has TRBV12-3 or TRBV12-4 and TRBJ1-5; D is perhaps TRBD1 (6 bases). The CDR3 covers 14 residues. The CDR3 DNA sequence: TGTGCCAGCAGCTCCCGACAGGACAATCAGCCCCAGCAGTTT. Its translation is CASSSRQDNQPQQF.

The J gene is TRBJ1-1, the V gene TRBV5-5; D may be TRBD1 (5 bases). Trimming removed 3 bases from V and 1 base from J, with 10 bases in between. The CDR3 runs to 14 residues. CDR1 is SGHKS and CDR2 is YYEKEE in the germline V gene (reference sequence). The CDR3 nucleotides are TGTGCCAGCAGCTCATTCGACAGGAACACTGAAGCTTTCTTT. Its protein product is CASSSFDRNTEAFF.

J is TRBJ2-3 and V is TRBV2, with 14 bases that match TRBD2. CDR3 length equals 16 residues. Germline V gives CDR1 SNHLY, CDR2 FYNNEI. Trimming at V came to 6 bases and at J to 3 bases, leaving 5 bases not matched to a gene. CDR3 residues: CASRSRLAGGTDTQYF. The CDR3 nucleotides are TGTGCCAGCAGATCGAGACTAGCGGGAGGGACAGATACGCAGTATTTT.

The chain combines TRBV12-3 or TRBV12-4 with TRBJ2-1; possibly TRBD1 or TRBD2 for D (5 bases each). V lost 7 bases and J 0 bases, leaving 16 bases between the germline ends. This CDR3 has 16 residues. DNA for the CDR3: TGTGCCAGCACCCTAGCCGGGACCACCTCCTACAATGAGCAGTTCTTC. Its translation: CASTLAGTTSYNEQFF.

In DNA, the CDR3 is TGTGCCAGCAGTTTAGCGACGGCGTCTGAGCAGTTCTTC. Its translation: CASSLATASEQFF. The gene calls are TRBV12-3 or TRBV12-4 and TRBJ2-1; no firm D call. The V and J ends lost 0 bases and 9 bases respectively, with 9 bases between them. This CDR3 region has 13 residues.

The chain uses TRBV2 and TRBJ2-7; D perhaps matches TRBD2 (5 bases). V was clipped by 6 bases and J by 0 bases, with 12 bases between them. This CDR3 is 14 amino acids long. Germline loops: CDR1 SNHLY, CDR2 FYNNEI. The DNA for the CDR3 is TGTGCCAGCAGAAGTTTAGGGAGCTCCTACGAGCAGTACTTC. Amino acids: CASRSLGSSYEQYF.

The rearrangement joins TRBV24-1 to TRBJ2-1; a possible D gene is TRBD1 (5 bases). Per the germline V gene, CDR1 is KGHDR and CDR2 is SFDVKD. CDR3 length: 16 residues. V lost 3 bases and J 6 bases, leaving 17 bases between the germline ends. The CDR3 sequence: CATSDARATNANEQFF. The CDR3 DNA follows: TGTGCCACCAGTGATGCCAGGGCTACAAACGCCAATGAGCAGTTCTTC.

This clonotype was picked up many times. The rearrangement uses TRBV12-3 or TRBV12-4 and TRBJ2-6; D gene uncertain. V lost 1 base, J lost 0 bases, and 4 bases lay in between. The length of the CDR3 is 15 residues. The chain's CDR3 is CASSLVISGANVLTF. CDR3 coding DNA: TGTGCCAGCAGTTTAGTGATCTCTGGGGCCAACGTCCTGACTTTC.

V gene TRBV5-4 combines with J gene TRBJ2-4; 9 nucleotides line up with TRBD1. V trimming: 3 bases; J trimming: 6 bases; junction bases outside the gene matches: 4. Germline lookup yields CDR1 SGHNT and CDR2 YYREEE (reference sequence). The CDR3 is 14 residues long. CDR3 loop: CASSSGQGRNIQYF. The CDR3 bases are TGTGCCAGCAGCTCTGGACAGGGGCGAAACATTCAGTACTTC.

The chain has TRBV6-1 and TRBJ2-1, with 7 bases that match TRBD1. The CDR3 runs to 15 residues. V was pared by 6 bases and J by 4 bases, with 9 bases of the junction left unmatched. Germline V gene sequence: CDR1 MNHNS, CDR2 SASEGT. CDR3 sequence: CASRVQGSIYNEQFF. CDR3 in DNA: TGTGCCAGCAGAGTACAGGGGTCGATATACAATGAGCAGTTCTTC.